This TCR beta chain is drawn from a study of identical twins (dated by TCRdb to about 2016). Study-level background: To test whether fetal clonotypes persist, this study deep-sequenced TCR alpha and beta repertoires from monozygotic twins, from unrelated adults of various ages, and from cord blood. To rule out contamination, the twin experiments were replicated at different times with different library preparation protocols.

Overall results and qualifications from the work: Invariant T cells such as MAIT and iNKT could partly confound zero-insertion analyses, though diverse VJ usage argued against this for most clonotypes. Because the same donors could not be followed over many years, conclusions were based on cross-sectional statistical analysis. Abundant cord blood beta clonotypes carried fewer insertions; young adult naive repertoires showed a weaker similar trend, while memory repertoires showed none. In monozygotic twins, out-of-frame TCR alpha sharing was systematically underestimated by recombination models, although the models agreed with sharing between unrelated individuals. The excess sharing between twins in beta out-of-frame sequences was weaker because fewer shared sequences reduced the signal-to-noise ratio. Compared with coincidental sharing between unrelated individuals, out-of-frame TCR alpha sequences shared between twins showed an excess of sequences with low generation probability.

All donors were healthy Caucasians. The twin cohort comprised three pairs of female monozygotic twins, all aged roughly 18 to 29 years. Positive isolation kits from Invitrogen were used to isolate CD4+ and CD8+ T cell populations. Libraries were built with 5' RACE. Instrument on record: Illumina HiSeq 2000. A universal primer binding site was added through template switching, and the final cDNA carried a unique molecular identifier so that TCR cDNA molecules could be counted accurately. Specific primers in the conserved constant-segment region were used to synthesize first-strand cDNA for TCR alpha and beta chains. Each cDNA library was double barcoded, with a SMART-Mk sample barcode plus Illumina barcodes, to control for contamination. TruSeq adapter sequences along with Illumina sample barcodes were introduced in two successive PCR steps. Sequencing of the TCR alpha and beta cDNA libraries was done on the Illumina HiSeq platform using custom primers. The study's own analysis went as follows. MiGEC processed the raw reads to extract unique molecular identifiers, while MiXCR was used to determine the CDR3 positions. Recombination models were inferred per individual with the repgenHMM and IGoR tools using an EM algorithm. Shared clonotype analysis was performed with the tcR package in R, normalizing sharing by the product of cloneset sizes. To study raw recombination without the effects of thymic and clonal selection, out-of-frame nonproductive sequences were analyzed. The raw public reads went through TCRdb reprocessing: fastp at Q25, MiXCR clone calling, in-frame beta chains kept. For every CDR3 protein sequence, its rows merge into one entry that carries the most common genes and DNA. Here the V and J calls rest on TCRdb's processing, not on the authors' analysis. In all, the sample holds over 200,000 distinct CDR3 sequences, and 6.5% of those were seen once. Of the sample, more than 12% is held by the ten largest clones.

The CDR3 starts with the cysteine, ends with the phenylalanine, and has 17 residues. The entry retains the CDR3 DNA only, 51 bases that are in frame from base 1. V loses 3 bases at its end and J loses 3 bases; junction bases beyond the gene matches: 9. From the germline V gene, CDR1 is KGHDR and CDR2 is SFDVKD. This clonotype was seen a few times. The specificity of this receptor is unknown. No quality values exist for individual bases; no much larger clone is one base distant. These data were also reused for a study on T cells expressing NK-cell markers. Taken from the second paper: Three sorted T-cell subsets (CD3+CD56+NKG2C+, CD3+CD56+NKG2C- and CD3+CD56-NKG2C+) from under ten donors had their TCR beta-chain repertoires profiled. Among the eight sequenced donors, only one was HCMV-seronegative, while the other seven were HCMV-seropositive. In several experiments an anti-gammadeltaTCR antibody was added to restrict sorting to alphabetaTCR-expressing T cells. In six donors, the dominant CD3+CD56+NKG2C+ clonotypes were among the top 10 CD8+ clonotypes and accounted for about 1.0-7.5% of CD8+ T cells. Those dominant clonotypes were again the most abundant among CD3+CD56-NKG2C+ cells in a handful of donors, at about 28.3-60.1%. Whether the expanded NKG2C-expressing T cell clones were specific for HCMV antigens remained unclear. All eight donors whose samples were sequenced were randomly selected healthy volunteers, three of them men and five women. A commercial ELISA kit detecting HCMV-specific IgG in serum was used to determine HCMV serostatus. Reads were demultiplexed and grouped by UMI with MIGEC, and clonotypes were assembled and quantified with MiTCR. To exclude erroneous sequences, any TCR cDNA sequence not supported by at least two reads was discarded. Downstream repertoire analysis used the tcR package, and clonotypes were matched across fractions by CDR3 nucleotide sequence plus V segment. Antigen specificity was annotated against VDJdb with VDJmatch, allowing one amino acid substitution in CDR3.

Sequencing was carried out using CD8+ T cells sorted from blood. The sequence derives from a woman in her late teens or twenties in good health. The rearranged chain carries TRBV24-1 and TRBJ2-3; 9 bases in the middle match TRBD1. The DNA sequence is as follows: TGTGCCACCAGTGATACATCGGACAGGGGCGGTACAGATACGCAGTATTTT. This yields the protein CATSDTSDRGGTDTQYF.